This T cell receptor beta chain was retrieved from a study of cytomegalovirus exposure and HLA in healthy donors. Across the study: About 85 million unique TCR sequences came from HLA-typed donors in an early release.

Despite likely unrecorded immune exposures, the donors were nominally healthy at the time of sampling. Study conclusions and caveats: One variant, a missense change in DCLRE1C, was linked in a later analysis to TCR beta V- and J-gene trimming. A list of 150 to 200 TCR beta chains associated with cytomegalovirus was given.

Trimming cost V 1 base and J 8 bases, with 11 bases left between them. CDR3 length: 13 residues. Per the germline V gene, CDR1 is SGHVS and CDR2 is FQNEAQ. PCR primers comprised 60 Vbeta and 13 Jbeta primers. The protocol was immunoSEQ multiplex PCR, while the TCRdb copy is restricted to in-frame clones and leaves out a portion. The repertoire has fewer than 200,000 clones, around 80% of them found once; the top ten carry about 9.9%. Notes on this clone: Its specificity is unknown.

What was sequenced was PBMCs. The sequence derives from a man aged 18 to 29 in good health and CMV-seropositive. V gene TRBV7-8 combines with J gene TRBJ1-1; TRBD1 might be the D (6 bases). The CDR3 region has the DNA TGTGCCAGCAGCTTAGGGACAGCCATCGAAGCTTTCTTT. Encoded protein: CASSLGTAIEAFF.